These T cell receptor beta chains were read from a single sample in a study of T cells in Graves' hyperthyroidism and ophthalmopathy. One entry per CDR3 protein results from TCRdb running MiXCR on the multiplex PCR reads. The sample shows more than 650,000 distinct CDR3 sequences, 12% to 15% of them seen only once. Sequences were obtained from blood. The source of these receptors is a woman under 30 with Graves' hyperthyroidism. Both conserved end residues are part of each CDR3. D genes are given only for firm matches. The size entry is marked missing in some rows and otherwise reads once, few, many or a size class.

>.|TRBV6-2/TRBV6-3|.|TRBJ2-1
CASSYSGTVSSYNEQFF
TGTGCCAGCAGTTACTCCGGGACTGTCAGCTCCTACAATGAGCAGTTCTTC
>.|TRBV6-2/TRBV6-3|few|TRBJ1-1
CASSRQPTMNTEAFF
TGTGCCAGCAGCCGACAGCCTACTATGAACACTGAAGCTTTCTTT
>TRBD2|TRBV29-1|many|TRBJ2-1
CSVDSGTSGRYNEQFF
TGCAGCGTTGATTCAGGGACTAGCGGGAGATACAATGAGCAGTTCTTC
>.|TRBV6-1|.|TRBJ1-1
CASSEGGQGNTEAFF
TGTGCCAGCAGTGAAGGGGGCCAGGGGAACACTGAAGCTTTCTTT
>.|TRBV29-1|few|TRBJ2-7
CSVLERSYEQYF
TGCAGCGTCTTGGAACGGAGCTACGAGCAGTACTTC
>.|TRBV2|many|TRBJ2-7
CASSERGTYEQYF
TGTGCCAGCAGTGAGAGGGGAACCTACGAGCAGTACTTC
>.|TRBV7-9|few|TRBJ2-7
CASSPPPRSRYEQYF
TGTGCCAGCAGCCCACCCCCACGGAGTAGGTACGAGCAGTACTTC
>.|TRBV11-2|.|TRBJ2-4
CASSSEWKIDAKNIQYF
TGTGCCAGCAGCTCAGAATGGAAGATAGATGCCAAAAACATTCAGTACTTC
>.|TRBV12-3/TRBV12-4|few|TRBJ1-6
CASSLGTQNSPLHF
TGTGCCAGCAGCCTCGGGACGCAGAATTCACCCCTCCACTTT
>.|TRBV2|many|TRBJ2-5
CASAGEGQETQYF
TGTGCCTCGGCAGGGGAGGGCCAAGAGACCCAGTACTTC
>.|TRBV30|many|TRBJ1-2
CAWSVGVFMGSGGGYTF
TGTGCCTGGAGTGTAGGGGTGTTCATGGGGTCCGGTGGAGGCTACACCTTC
>.|TRBV29-1|.|TRBJ1-1
CSVEDQDLKAFF
TGCAGCGTTGAAGATCAGGACTTGAAAGCTTTCTTT
>.|TRBV7-9|.|TRBJ2-1
CASRSHPREPVERGEQFF
TGTGCCAGCAGGAGTCACCCTCGGGAGCCAGTGGAACGAGGTGAGCAGTTCTTC
>.|TRBV30|many|TRBJ1-1
CAWSPTLDGLEAFF
TGTGCCTGGAGTCCTACCCTTGACGGCCTTGAAGCTTTCTTT
>.|TRBV13|.|TRBJ2-7
CASSLGLFGYEQYF
TGTGCCAGCAGCCTTGGACTCTTCGGCTACGAGCAATACTTC
>.|TRBV7-9|few|TRBJ2-1
CASSSGVGSLAYYNEQFF
TGTGCCAGCAGTTCGGGGGTAGGGTCGCTAGCTTACTACAATGAGCAGTTCTTC
>.|TRBV19|few|TRBJ2-1
CASSIAYPSYNEQFF
TGTGCCAGTAGTATAGCCTACCCTTCCTACAATGAGCAGTTCTTC
>.|TRBV28|many|TRBJ1-1
CASSFTTSMNTEAFF
TGTGCCAGCAGTTTCACGACAAGTATGAACACTGAAGCTTTCTTT
>TRBD1|TRBV14|few|TRBJ2-1
CASSPPPGQGSYNEQFF
TGTGCCAGCAGCCCTCCGCCGGGACAGGGATCCTACAATGAGCAGTTCTTC
>.|TRBV29-1|few|TRBJ1-2
CSVEDRNYGYTF
TGCAGCGTAGAAGACAGGAACTATGGCTACACCTTC
>TRBD1|TRBV4-3|.|TRBJ1-1
CASSQEDRGENTEAFF
TGCGCCAGCAGCCAAGAAGACAGGGGGGAGAACACTGAAGCTTTCTTT
>.|TRBV6-2/TRBV6-3|many|TRBJ1-1
CASRGRSNTEAFF
TGTGCCAGCAGGGGACGGTCGAACACTGAAGCTTTCTTT
>.|TRBV5-1|many|TRBJ1-1
CASSLVQGQNTEAFF
TGCGCCAGCAGCTTGGTGCAGGGGCAGAACACTGAAGCTTTCTTT
>TRBD2|TRBV2|many|TRBJ2-2
CASTGGLAGTGELFF
TGTGCCAGCACGGGTGGACTAGCGGGTACCGGGGAGCTGTTTTTT
>TRBD1|TRBV7-8|.|TRBJ1-2
CASSSSWTGGKGYTF
TGTGCCAGCAGCTCTTCCTGGACAGGGGGAAAAGGCTACACCTTC
>.|TRBV19|.|TRBJ2-1
CASRTDRSLVDEQFF
TGTGCCAGTAGGACCGACAGGTCACTTGTGGATGAGCAGTTCTTC
>.|TRBV6-1|many|TRBJ2-5
CATSWGGSQETQYF
TGTGCCACCTCTTGGGGTGGATCTCAAGAGACCCAGTACTTC
>.|TRBV2|many|TRBJ1-1
CASRDGQNTEAFF
TGTGCCAGCAGGGACGGACAGAACACTGAAGCTTTCTTT
>.|TRBV7-9|few|TRBJ2-7
CASSPEWTVSYEQYF
TGTGCCAGCAGTCCAGAGTGGACGGTCTCCTACGAGCAGTACTTC
>.|TRBV28|many|TRBJ1-2
CASSLGGGSHGYTF
TGTGCCAGCAGTTTGGGTGGGGGATCACATGGCTACACCTTC
>.|TRBV30|.|TRBJ1-2
CAWSVPLTEGQGPNYGYTF
TGTGCCTGGAGTGTCCCTTTGACGGAAGGGCAGGGGCCTAACTATGGCTACACCTTC
>TRBD2|TRBV11-2|many|TRBJ2-7
CASSFPGGLAGSYEQYF
TGTGCCAGCAGCTTCCCAGGCGGGCTAGCGGGATCCTACGAGCAGTACTTC
>TRBD2|TRBV27|many|TRBJ2-5
CASILGLASWRETQYF
TGTGCCAGCATTTTAGGACTAGCTTCATGGCGAGAGACCCAGTACTTC
>.|TRBV6-1|few|TRBJ2-1
CASTRLAPSSYNEQFF
TGTGCCAGCACCAGGCTAGCGCCAAGCTCCTACAATGAGCAGTTCTTC
>.|TRBV13|.|TRBJ2-2
CASSLGVSTGELFF
TGTGCCAGCAGCTTGGGGGTTAGCACCGGGGAGCTGTTTTTT
>TRBD2|TRBV28|few|TRBJ2-7
CASSPGGTLEQYF
TGTGCCAGCAGCCCGGGGGGTACCCTCGAGCAGTACTTC
>TRBD1|TRBV30|many|TRBJ1-5
CACSGGWDQPQHF
TGTGCCTGCTCAGGGGGCTGGGATCAGCCCCAGCATTTT
>.|TRBV7-9|many|TRBJ2-3
CASSLNPGWSGTDTQYF
TGTGCCAGCAGCTTAAACCCAGGGTGGTCTGGCACAGATACGCAGTATTTT
>.|TRBV7-9|few|TRBJ2-2
CASVLGSGELFF
TGTGCCAGCGTATTAGGATCCGGGGAGCTGTTTTTT
>.|TRBV13|many|TRBJ1-1
CATTVAFF
TGTGCCACCACCGTGGCTTTCTTT
>.|TRBV2|.|TRBJ2-6
CASGRGANVLTF
TGTGCCAGCGGGAGGGGGGCCAACGTCCTGACTTTC
>.|TRBV30|many|TRBJ2-2
CAWSVLHTGELFF
TGTGCCTGGAGTGTACTCCACACCGGGGAGCTGTTTTTT
>.|TRBV4-1|few|TRBJ2-2
CASSHPRLRGTGELFF
TGCGCCAGCAGCCATCCTCGATTAAGGGGGACCGGGGAGCTGTTTTTT
>.|TRBV2|many|TRBJ1-1
CASSEAGRNTEAFF
TGTGCCAGCAGTGAAGCGGGAAGAAACACTGAAGCTTTCTTT
>TRBD1|TRBV20-1|.|TRBJ2-5
CSARYRGRETQYF
TGCAGTGCTAGATACAGGGGGCGGGAGACCCAGTACTTC
>.|TRBV4-2|.|TRBJ2-7
CASSQNGGYEQYF
TGTGCCAGCAGCCAGAATGGGGGCTACGAGCAGTACTTC
>.|TRBV19|few|TRBJ2-3
CASSPAARIASTDTQYF
TGTGCCAGTAGTCCGGCAGCCAGGATCGCTAGCACAGATACGCAGTATTTT
>.|TRBV7-8|many|TRBJ1-4
CASSPGRYATNEKLFF
TGTGCCAGCAGCCCGGGACGGTATGCAACTAATGAAAAACTGTTTTTT
>TRBD1|TRBV28|.|TRBJ2-4
CASSPYLDRNIQYF
TGTGCCAGCAGCCCCTATTTGGACAGGAACATTCAGTACTTC
>TRBD2|TRBV27|few|TRBJ2-7
CASSLLQTLAGVHF
TGTGCCAGCAGTTTACTCCAGACTCTAGCGGGAGTTCACTTC
>TRBD1|TRBV4-2|many|TRBJ1-2
CASSPYLGTADYGYTF
TGTGCCAGCAGCCCGTATTTAGGGACAGCAGACTATGGCTACACCTTC
>.|TRBV11-3|.|TRBJ1-2
CASGRGEFYGYTF
TGTGCCAGCGGTCGGGGTGAATTCTATGGCTACACCTTC
>TRBD1|TRBV28|many|TRBJ1-5
CASTQGGWDQPQHF
TGTGCCAGCACCCAGGGGGGTTGGGATCAGCCCCAGCATTTT
>.|TRBV7-9|.|TRBJ2-3
CASSSPGTSDTQYF
TGTGCCAGCAGCTCCCCCGGTACGTCGGATACGCAGTATTTT
>TRBD1|TRBV7-2|many|TRBJ2-7
CASSLVGTGSSEQYF
TGTGCCAGCAGCTTAGTCGGGACAGGGAGTTCCGAGCAGTACTTC
>.|TRBV19|.|TRBJ2-1
CASNRDSYNEQFF
TGTGCCAGTAATCGGGACTCCTACAATGAGCAGTTCTTC
>.|TRBV30|many|TRBJ2-2
CAWSGILHGELFF
TGTGCCTGGAGTGGAATCTTGCACGGGGAGCTGTTTTTT
>.|TRBV29-1|.|TRBJ2-7
CSVLRDGERYF
TGCAGCGTTCTTAGGGACGGGGAGCGGTACTTC